This TCR beta chain was obtained from a study of T cell responses to AZD1222 COVID-19 vaccine. Turning to this clone: Its antigen remains unknown. Other DNA sequences in this sample translate to the same CDR3.

The study, taken as a whole, reports: White British ancestry dominated among donors, who included more females, and clonal diversity was possibly underestimated.

Clones were sequenced by immunoSEQ multiplex PCR, and TCRdb holds only the in-frame ones, with some missing. The table records more than 85,000 clones, approximately 85% of them present only once. Germline V lookup: CDR1 LGHNA, CDR2 YSLEER. The V end lost 0 bases, the J end lost 3 bases, and 9 bases lay between the germline ends. CDR3 size: 14 residues. The chain employs TRBV4-3 and TRBJ2-7; D might be TRBD1 (5 bases). This receptor was obtained from an adult in good health. The sample consisted of peripheral blood, taken on day 0 of MenACWY control vaccination. Here the CDR3 reads CASSQDRAGYEQYF. The CDR3 DNA follows: TGCGCCAGCAGCCAAGACAGGGCTGGCTACGAGCAGTACTTC.